The text below deals with one T cell receptor (beta chain). The antigen is unknown. Trimming took 4 bases from V and 3 from J; bases not matched to a gene: 5. CDR1 is MNHEY and CDR2 is SVGAGI in the germline V gene. There are 14 residues in the CDR3. Primers: 60 Vbeta forward and 13 Jbeta reverse. Libraries were prepared by immunoSEQ multiplex PCR; TCRdb keeps only in-frame clonotypes and omits some of them. Here the sample spans about 100,000 clones, around 85% being singletons. This sample was taken from a study of cytomegalovirus exposure and HLA in healthy donors. Study-level information: Earlier results showed approximately 120 million unique TCR beta sequences derived from around 170 million T cells. The study's findings and limits: Later on, an analysis showed TCR association rates differing by HLA locus, with DRB1 the most and HLA-C the fewest. In a later analysis, a missense DCLRE1C variant was linked to TCR beta V- and J-gene trimming.

This receptor was taken from a man aged 30 to 39 in good health and CMV-seronegative. V usage is TRBV6-5 and J usage is TRBJ2-7; TRBD2 matches at 8 bases. The sequenced sample consisted of PBMCs. CDR3 coding DNA: TGTGCCAGCAGTTCTCGGACTAGCAACTACGAGCAGTACTTC. Translating gives CASSSRTSNYEQYF.